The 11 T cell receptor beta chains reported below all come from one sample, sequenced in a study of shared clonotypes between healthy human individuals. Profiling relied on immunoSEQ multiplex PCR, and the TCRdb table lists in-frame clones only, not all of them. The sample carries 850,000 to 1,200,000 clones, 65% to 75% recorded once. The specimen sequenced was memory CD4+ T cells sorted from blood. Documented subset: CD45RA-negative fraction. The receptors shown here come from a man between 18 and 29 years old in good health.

DNA of the CDR3: TGTGCCAGCAGGCTAGCGGGGGGGTACACCGGGGAGCTGTTTTTT. It codes for CASRLAGGYTGELFF. The rearrangement links TRBV7-2 to TRBJ2-2, with 12 bases fitting TRBD2. Germline values: CDR1 SGHTA, CDR2 FQGNSA. This CDR3 is built from 15 residues. Trimming removed 6 bases from V and 3 bases from J; junction bases left unmatched: 2.

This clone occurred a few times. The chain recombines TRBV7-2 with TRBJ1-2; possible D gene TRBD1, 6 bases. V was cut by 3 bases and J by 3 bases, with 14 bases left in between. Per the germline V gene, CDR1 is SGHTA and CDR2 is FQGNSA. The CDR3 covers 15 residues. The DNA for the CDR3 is TGTGCCAGCAGCTTTAACACAGGGTCCGACTATGGCTACACCTTC. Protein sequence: CASSFNTGSDYGYTF.

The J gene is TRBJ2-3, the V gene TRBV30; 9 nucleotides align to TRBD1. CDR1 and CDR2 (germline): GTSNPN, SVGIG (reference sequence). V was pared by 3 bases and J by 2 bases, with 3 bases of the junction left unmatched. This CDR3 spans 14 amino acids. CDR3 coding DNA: TGTGCCTGGAGAGGGGACAGGGCCACAGATACGCAGTATTTT. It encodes CAWRGDRATDTQYF.

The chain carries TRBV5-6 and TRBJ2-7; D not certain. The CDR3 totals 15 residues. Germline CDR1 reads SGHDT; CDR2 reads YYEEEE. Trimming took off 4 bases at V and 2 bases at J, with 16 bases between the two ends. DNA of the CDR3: TGTGCCAGCAGCCCCGGACCCTCGACCACCTACGAGCAGTACTTC. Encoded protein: CASSPGPSTTYEQYF.

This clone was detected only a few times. The CDR3 loop reads CASSLDRVSYTF. CDR3 in DNA: TGTGCCAGCAGCTTAGATCGGGTCTCCTACACCTTC. The chain uses TRBV11-2 and TRBJ1-2; D not resolved. Looked up from germline, CDR1 is SGHAT and CDR2 is FQNNGV. V lost 0 bases to trimming and J lost 10 bases, with 9 bases between them. The CDR3 runs to 12 residues.

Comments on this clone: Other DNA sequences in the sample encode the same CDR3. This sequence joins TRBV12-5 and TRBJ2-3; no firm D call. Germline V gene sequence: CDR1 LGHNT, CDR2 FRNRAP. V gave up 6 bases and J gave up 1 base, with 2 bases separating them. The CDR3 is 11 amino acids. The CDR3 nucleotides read TGTGCTAGTGGGGGCACAGATACGCAGTATTTT. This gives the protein CASGGTDTQYF.

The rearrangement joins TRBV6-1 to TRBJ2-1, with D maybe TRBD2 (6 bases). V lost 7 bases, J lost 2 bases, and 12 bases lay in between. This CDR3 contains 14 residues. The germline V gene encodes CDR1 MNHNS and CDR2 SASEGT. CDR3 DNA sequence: TGTGCCAGCAACGGGGGAAGGACCTACAATGAGCAGTTCTTC. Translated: CASNGGRTYNEQFF.

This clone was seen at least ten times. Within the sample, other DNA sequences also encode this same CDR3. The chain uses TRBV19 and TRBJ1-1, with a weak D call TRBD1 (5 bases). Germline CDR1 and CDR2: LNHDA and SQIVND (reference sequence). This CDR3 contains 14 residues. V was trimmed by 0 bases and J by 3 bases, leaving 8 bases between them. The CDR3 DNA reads TGTGCCAGTAGTATAGATCCAGGGTACACTGAAGCTTTCTTT. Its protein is CASSIDPGYTEAFF.

CDR3 region: CASSQKQGAHEQYF. In DNA, the CDR3 is TGTGCCAGCAGCCAAAAACAGGGGGCGCACGAGCAGTACTTC. This chain joins TRBV14 and TRBJ2-7, with 9 nucleotides matching TRBD1. The V gene end was trimmed by 2 bases and the J gene end by 5 bases; junction bases not matched to a gene: 4. Germline values: CDR1 SGHDN, CDR2 FVKESK. The CDR3 has 14 amino acids.

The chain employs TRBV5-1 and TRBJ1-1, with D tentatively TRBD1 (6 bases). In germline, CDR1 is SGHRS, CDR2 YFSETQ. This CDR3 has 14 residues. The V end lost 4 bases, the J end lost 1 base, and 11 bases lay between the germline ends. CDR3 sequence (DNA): TGCGCCAGCAGCCCTCAACAGGGGAACACTGAAGCTTTCTTT. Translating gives CASSPQQGNTEAFF.

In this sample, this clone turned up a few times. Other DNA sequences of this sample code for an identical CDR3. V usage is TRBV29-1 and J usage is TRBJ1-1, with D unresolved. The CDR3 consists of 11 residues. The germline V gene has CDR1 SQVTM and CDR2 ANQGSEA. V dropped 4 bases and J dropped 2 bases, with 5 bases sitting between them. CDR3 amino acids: CSVVGNTEAFF. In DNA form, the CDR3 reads TGCAGCGTTGTAGGCAACACTGAAGCTTTCTTT.